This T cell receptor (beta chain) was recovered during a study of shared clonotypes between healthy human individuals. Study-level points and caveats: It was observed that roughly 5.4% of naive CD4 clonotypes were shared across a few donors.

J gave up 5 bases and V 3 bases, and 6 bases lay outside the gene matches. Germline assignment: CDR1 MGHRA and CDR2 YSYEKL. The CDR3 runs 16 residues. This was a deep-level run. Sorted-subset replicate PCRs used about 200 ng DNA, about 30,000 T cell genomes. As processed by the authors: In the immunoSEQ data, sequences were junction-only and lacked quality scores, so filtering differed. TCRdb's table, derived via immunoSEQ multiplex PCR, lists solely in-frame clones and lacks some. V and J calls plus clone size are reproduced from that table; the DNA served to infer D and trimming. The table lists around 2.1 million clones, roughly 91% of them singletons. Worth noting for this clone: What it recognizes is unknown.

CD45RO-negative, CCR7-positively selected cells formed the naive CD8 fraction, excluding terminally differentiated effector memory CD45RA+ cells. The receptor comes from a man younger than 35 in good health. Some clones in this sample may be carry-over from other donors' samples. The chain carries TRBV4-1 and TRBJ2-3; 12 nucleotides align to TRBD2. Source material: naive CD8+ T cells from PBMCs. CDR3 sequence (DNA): TGCGCCAGCAGCCATACTAGCGGGAGGTCCGTAGATACGCAGTATTTT. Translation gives CASSHTSGRSVDTQYF.